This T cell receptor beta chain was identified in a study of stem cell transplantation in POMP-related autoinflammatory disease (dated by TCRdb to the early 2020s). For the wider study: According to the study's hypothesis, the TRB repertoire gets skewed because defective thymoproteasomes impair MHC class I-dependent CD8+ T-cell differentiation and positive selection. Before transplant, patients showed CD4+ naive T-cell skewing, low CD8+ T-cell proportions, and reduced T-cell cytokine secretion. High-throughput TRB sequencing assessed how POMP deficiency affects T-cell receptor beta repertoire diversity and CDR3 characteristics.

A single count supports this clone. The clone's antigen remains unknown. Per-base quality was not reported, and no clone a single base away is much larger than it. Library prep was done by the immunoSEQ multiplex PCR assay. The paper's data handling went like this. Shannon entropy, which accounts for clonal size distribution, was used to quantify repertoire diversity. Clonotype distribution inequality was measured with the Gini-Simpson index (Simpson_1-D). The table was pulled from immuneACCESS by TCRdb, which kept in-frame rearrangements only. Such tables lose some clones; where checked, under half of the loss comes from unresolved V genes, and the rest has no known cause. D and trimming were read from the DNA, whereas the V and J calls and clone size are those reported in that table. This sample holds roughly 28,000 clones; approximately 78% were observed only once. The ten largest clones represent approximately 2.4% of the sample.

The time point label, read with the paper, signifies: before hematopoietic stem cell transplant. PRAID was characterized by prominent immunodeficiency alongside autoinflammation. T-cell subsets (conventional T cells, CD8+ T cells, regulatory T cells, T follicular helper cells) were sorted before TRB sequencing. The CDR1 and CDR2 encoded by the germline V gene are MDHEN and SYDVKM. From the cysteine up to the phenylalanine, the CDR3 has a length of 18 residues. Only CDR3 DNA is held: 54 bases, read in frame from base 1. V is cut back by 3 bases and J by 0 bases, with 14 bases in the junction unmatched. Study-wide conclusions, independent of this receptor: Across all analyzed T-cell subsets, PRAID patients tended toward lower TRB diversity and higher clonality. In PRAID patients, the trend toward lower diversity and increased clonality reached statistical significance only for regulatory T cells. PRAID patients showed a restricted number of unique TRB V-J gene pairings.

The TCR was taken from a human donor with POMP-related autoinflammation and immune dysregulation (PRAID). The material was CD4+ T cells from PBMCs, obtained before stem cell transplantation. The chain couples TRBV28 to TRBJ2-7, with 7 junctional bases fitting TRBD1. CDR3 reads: CASSLVNGKDRFSYEQYF. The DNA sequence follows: TGTGCCAGCAGTTTGGTCAATGGAAAGGACAGGTTCTCCTACGAGCAGTACTTC.